A selection of T cell receptor beta chains follows, all from one sample in a study of blood T cell repertoires in COVID-19. Profiling relied on immunoSEQ multiplex PCR, and the TCRdb table lists in-frame clones only, not all of them. In the table there are hundreds of thousands of clones, 83% of which are singletons. Specimen: peripheral blood. These receptors came from a woman aged 25-40 years with COVID-19, enrolled during active disease. The CDR3 runs from the conserved cysteine through the conserved F or W. The order of the fields is D gene, clone size, V gene, J gene, CDR3 DNA, CDR3 protein. The D gene is left open where the match is weak. Size tells how often a clone was seen (once, few, many) or the class of an expanded clone, and some rows leave it out.

>TRBD1|-|TRBV29-1|TRBJ1-2
TGCAGCGCCTCTACAGGGGCGAACTATGGCTACACCTTC
CSASTGANYGYTF
>-|-|TRBV12-3/TRBV12-4|TRBJ1-6
TGTGCCAGCAGTTTCGAGAATTCACCCCTCCACTTT
CASSFENSPLHF
>-|-|TRBV30|TRBJ2-5
TGTGCCTGGTCCGGGGGGCTCCAAGAGACCCAGTACTTC
CAWSGGLQETQYF
>-|-|TRBV6-2/TRBV6-3|TRBJ2-5
TGTGCCAGCAGTTACCCGACTCGGAGGACCCAAGAGACCCAGTACTTC
CASSYPTRRTQETQYF
>-|-|TRBV3-1/TRBV3-2|TRBJ1-5
TGTGCCAGCGGGTGGCGGGCTCGGGCATCCCTCAAGGATAGCAATCAGCCCCAGCATTTT
CASGWRARASLKDSNQPQHF
>-|-|TRBV6-1|TRBJ1-5
TGTGCCAGCAGTGATTCATCCGACTTGCCCCAGCATTTT
CASSDSSDLPQHF
>-|-|TRBV5-1|TRBJ2-7
TGCGCCAGCAGCTTGTTTCGGCAGGGGGAGCAGTACTTC
CASSLFRQGEQYF
>-|-|TRBV6-5|TRBJ1-2
TGTGCCAGCAGTTCGTATGGGACTACCAACTATGGCTACACCTTC
CASSSYGTTNYGYTF
>-|-|TRBV30|TRBJ2-1
TGTGCCTGGAGGGGGCGCATATCCTACAATGAGCAGTTCTTC
CAWRGRISYNEQFF
>-|-|TRBV19|TRBJ1-5
TGTGCCAGTAGTAAGGGCAGGGAGGGCCAGCCCCAGCATTTT
CASSKGREGQPQHF
>-|-|TRBV5-4|TRBJ2-7
TGTGCCACTAGAGACCTCTACGAGCAGTACTTC
CATRDLYEQYF
>-|-|TRBV20-1|TRBJ1-3
TGCAGTGCTAGTGGCAGGGGAGCCAACACCATATATTTT
CSASGRGANTIYF
>-|-|TRBV19|TRBJ2-7
TGTGCCAGTAGTATACAAACTCACTACGAGCAGTACTTC
CASSIQTHYEQYF
>TRBD1|-|TRBV13|TRBJ2-2
TGTGCCAGCAGCGCCCCGACAGGGGTGACCACCGGGGAGCTGTTTTTT
CASSAPTGVTTGELFF
>-|-|TRBV27|TRBJ2-7
TGTGCCAGCAGTTTCAGTCGGGGGGCCGTCTCCTACGAGCAGTACTTC
CASSFSRGAVSYEQYF
>-|-|TRBV7-3|TRBJ2-1
TGTGCCAGCAGCTTAGGTGAGGGAAATGAGCAGTTCTTC
CASSLGEGNEQFF
>-|-|TRBV28|TRBJ2-5
TGTGCCAGCAGTTTATCCCCCCGGCAAGAGACCCAGTACTTC
CASSLSPRQETQYF
>-|-|TRBV5-6|TRBJ2-7
TGTGCCAGCAGCTTGAGACAGGCCGGCTCCTACGAGCAGTACTTC
CASSLRQAGSYEQYF
>-|-|TRBV19|TRBJ1-1
TGTGCCAGTAGTCTAACAGGGAGGGGAGCTTTCTTT
CASSLTGRGAFF
>TRBD1|-|TRBV5-5|TRBJ1-6
TGTGCCAGCAGCGAAGGGACAGCGAGCTCCTATAATTCACCCCTCCACTTT
CASSEGTASSYNSPLHF
>-|-|TRBV5-1|TRBJ2-3
TGCGCCAGCAGCTCCTCTCCCTACACAGATACGCAGTATTTT
CASSSSPYTDTQYF
>-|-|TRBV7-6|TRBJ2-2
TGTGCCAGCGCAGGGAGGCTAACCGGGGAGCTGTTTTTT
CASAGRLTGELFF
>-|-|TRBV7-2|TRBJ2-7
TGTGCCAGCAGCTCCGTAGGTGGGGGCCACTACGAGCAGTACTTC
CASSSVGGGHYEQYF
>-|-|TRBV5-4|TRBJ1-3
TGTGCCAGCACAGAGACAGGTGGAAACACCATATATTTT
CASTETGGNTIYF
>TRBD1|-|TRBV3-1/TRBV3-2|TRBJ2-2
TGTGCCAGCAGTCGCAGGACAGGGGACACCGGGGAGCTGTTTTTT
CASSRRTGDTGELFF
>-|-|TRBV5-1|TRBJ2-3
TGCGCCAGCAGCTTGGCCGCGGGCACAGATACGCAGTATTTT
CASSLAAGTDTQYF
>TRBD1|once|TRBV6-5|TRBJ2-7
TGTGCCAGCAGGTGGCAGGGGGCAAACGAGCAGTACTTC
CASRWQGANEQYF
>-|-|TRBV28|TRBJ1-5
TGTGCCAGCAGTTTCGGGGGGAGGAATCAGCCCCAGCATTTT
CASSFGGRNQPQHF
>TRBD1|-|TRBV2|TRBJ2-7
TGTGCCAGCAGTGAAGCGCGACAGGGGGCCTACGAGCAGTACTTC
CASSEARQGAYEQYF
>-|-|TRBV7-8|TRBJ1-2
TGTGCCAGCAGCCACGTGGACTCTCAAGCCTTC
CASSHVDSQAF
>TRBD2|-|TRBV5-8|TRBJ2-7
TGTGCCAGCAGCCCGGGACTAGCGGGGGGCCGAATGGTGGAAGAGCAGTACTTC
CASSPGLAGGRMVEEQYF
>TRBD1|-|TRBV24-1|TRBJ1-2
TGTGCCACCAGTGACCCGGACAGGGATAGGGGCTACACCTTC
CATSDPDRDRGYTF
>TRBD2|-|TRBV11-2|TRBJ2-5
TGTGCCAGCAGCCCGGGACTAGCGGGGGGGCCCGAGACCCAGTACTTC
CASSPGLAGGPETQYF
>TRBD1|-|TRBV6-5|TRBJ1-1
TGTGCCAGCAAGACAGGGGGCAAAGGGGACACTGAAGCTTTCTTT
CASKTGGKGDTEAFF
>TRBD2|-|TRBV9|TRBJ2-5
TGTGCCAGCAGCATAACCGGGACTAGCGGCCAAGAGACCCAGTACTTC
CASSITGTSGQETQYF
>TRBD1|-|TRBV5-6|TRBJ1-4
TGTGCCAGCAGTTCCGGGACAGGGGTGGGAAAACTGTTTTTT
CASSSGTGVGKLFF
>-|-|TRBV19|TRBJ1-1
TGTGCCAGTAGTATGAGTGTTACCACTGAAGCTTTCTTT
CASSMSVTTEAFF
>-|-|TRBV7-9|TRBJ2-1
TGTGCCAGCAGCTTAACCCGTTCCCCCCCTGAGTTTCGAAATGAGCAGTTCTTC
CASSLTRSPPEFRNEQFF
>TRBD2|few|TRBV7-9|TRBJ2-7
TGTGCCAGCAGCTTGGGGTTAGCGGGGGACGAGCAGTACTTC
CASSLGLAGDEQYF
>-|-|TRBV28|TRBJ1-1
TGTGCCAGCAGTTTATACGCGAGAAGGGGGATGAACACTGAAGCTTTCTTT
CASSLYARRGMNTEAFF
>TRBD2|-|TRBV9|TRBJ2-1
TGTGCCAGCAGCGCCTCAGCGGGAGTTTACAATGAGCAGTTCTTC
CASSASAGVYNEQFF
>-|-|TRBV11-2|TRBJ2-4
TGTGCCAGCAGCAACTCAGGAAACATTCAGTACTTC
CASSNSGNIQYF
>TRBD2|-|TRBV28|TRBJ2-3
TGTGCCAGCAGTTCCGACCTAGCGGAGCGCACAGATACGCAGTATTTT
CASSSDLAERTDTQYF
>-|few|TRBV4-1|TRBJ2-1
TGCGCCAGCAGCCAAGTCGCCAGGGGATACGATGAGCAGTTCTTC
CASSQVARGYDEQFF
>-|few|TRBV5-4|TRBJ1-4
TGTGCCAGCAGCTTAAGATCCGTCGGGGGGGCCCCTAATGAAAAACTGTTTTTT
CASSLRSVGGAPNEKLFF
>-|few|TRBV7-3|TRBJ2-2
TGTGCCAGCAGCCCCAAACTCACCGGGGAGCTGTTTTTT
CASSPKLTGELFF
>TRBD2|-|TRBV19|TRBJ2-1
TGTGCCAGTAGTATTAGGCCTAGCGGGAGGACCTACAATGAGCAGTTCTTC
CASSIRPSGRTYNEQFF
>-|-|TRBV3-1/TRBV3-2|TRBJ2-4
TGTGCCAGCAGCCAAGGCGCTCAAAACATTCAGTACTTC
CASSQGAQNIQYF
>TRBD2|-|TRBV9|TRBJ2-1
TGTGCCAGCAGCGTTACCCAGCGGGGGGCGGGCGCCTACAATGAGCAGTTCTTC
CASSVTQRGAGAYNEQFF
>TRBD1|-|TRBV29-1|TRBJ2-5
TGCAGCGTTGTAGACAGGGGAGAGACCCAGTACTTC
CSVVDRGETQYF